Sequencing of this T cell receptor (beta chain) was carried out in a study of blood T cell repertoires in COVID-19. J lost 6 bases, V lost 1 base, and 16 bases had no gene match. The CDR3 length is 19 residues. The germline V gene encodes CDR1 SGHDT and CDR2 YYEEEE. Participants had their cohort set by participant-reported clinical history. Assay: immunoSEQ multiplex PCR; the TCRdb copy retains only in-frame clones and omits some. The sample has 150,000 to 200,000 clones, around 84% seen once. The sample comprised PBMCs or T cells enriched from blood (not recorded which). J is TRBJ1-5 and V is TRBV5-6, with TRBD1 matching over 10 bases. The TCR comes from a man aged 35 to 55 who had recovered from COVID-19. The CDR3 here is CASSLWAPGTGDATQPQHF. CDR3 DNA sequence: TGTGCCAGCAGCTTGTGGGCCCCCGGGACAGGGGATGCTACTCAGCCCCAGCATTTT.